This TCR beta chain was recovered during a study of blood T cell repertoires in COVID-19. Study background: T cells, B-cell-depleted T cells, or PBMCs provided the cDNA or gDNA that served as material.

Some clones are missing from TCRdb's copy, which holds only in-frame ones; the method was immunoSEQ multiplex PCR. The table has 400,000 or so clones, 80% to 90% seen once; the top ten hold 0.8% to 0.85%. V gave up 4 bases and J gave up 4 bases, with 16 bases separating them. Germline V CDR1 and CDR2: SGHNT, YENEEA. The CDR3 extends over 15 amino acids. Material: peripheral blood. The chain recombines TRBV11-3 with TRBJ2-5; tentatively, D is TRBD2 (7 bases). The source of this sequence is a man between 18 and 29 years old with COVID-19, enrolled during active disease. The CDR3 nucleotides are TGTGCCAGCAGCTACAGACGGGGGGCCGGAGAGACCCAGTACTTC. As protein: CASSYRRGAGETQYF.